The 6 T cell receptor beta chains presented below share a single source sample, sequenced in a study of cytomegalovirus exposure and HLA in healthy donors. PCR primers comprised 60 Vbeta and 13 Jbeta primers. Profiled with immunoSEQ multiplex PCR; TCRdb holds only in-frame clones, not every one. Among 150,000 to 200,000 clones, about four fifths were seen once, and the ten largest hold 4.5% to 7.5%. Sample: PBMCs. The receptors were sampled from a woman aged 25 to 45 in good health and CMV-seropositive.

This chain joins TRBV18 and TRBJ1-1, with D uncertain. The CDR3 length is 14 residues. Germline V gives CDR1 KGHSH, CDR2 LQKENI. Between the trimmed V and J ends, which lost 1 base and 0 bases, there was a span of 6 bases. The CDR3 loop is CASSPLSMNTEAFF. CDR3 in DNA: TGTGCCAGCTCACCACTGTCCATGAACACTGAAGCTTTCTTT.

The J gene is TRBJ2-5, the V gene TRBV7-8; TRBD1 might be the D (5 bases). Trimming shortened V by 4 bases and J by 3 bases, and 15 bases separated the two germline ends. This CDR3 is built from 15 residues. Per the germline V gene, CDR1 is SGHVS and CDR2 is FQNEAQ. CDR3 in amino acids: CASSSPRGAEETQYF. In DNA form, the CDR3 reads TGTGCCAGCAGCTCTCCTAGGGGCGCTGAAGAGACCCAGTACTTC. The entire variable domain, with the rest obtained from reference TRBV7-8 and TRBJ2-5, is as follows: GAGVSQSPRYKVAKRGQDVALRCDPISGHVSLFWYQQALGQGPEFLTYFQNEAQLDKSGLPSDRFFAERPEGSVSTLKIQRTQQEDSAVYLCASSSPRGAEETQYFGPGTRLLVL.

This clone is a singleton in its sample. The V and J genes are TRBV7-3 and TRBJ2-5; a possible D gene is TRBD1 (6 bases). In germline, CDR1 is SGHTA, CDR2 FQGTGA. There are 16 residues in the CDR3. The V gene lost 2 bases and the J gene lost 5 bases, with 18 bases spanning the gap. CDR3: CASSLRPGERRETQYF. The CDR3 bases are TGTGCCAGCAGCTTACGCCCAGGGGAAAGGAGGGAGACCCAGTACTTC.

Written as DNA, the CDR3 is TGTGCCAGCAGCTTGCTCGGGGTCGGAGTTGGTGGTACGCAGTATTTT. Amino acid sequence: CASSLLGVGVGGTQYF. The V call is TRBV7-9, the J call TRBJ2-3; the D gene is possibly TRBD2 (5 bases). Germline values: CDR1 SEHNR, CDR2 FQNEAQ (reference sequence). This CDR3 has 16 amino acids. Trimming took off 3 bases at V and 8 bases at J, with 21 bases between the two ends.

The chain uses TRBV18 and TRBJ1-5; D not resolved. Germline CDR1 KGHSH, CDR2 LQKENI. The ends were cut back, 4 bases at V and 3 bases at J, with 7 bases in the middle. CDR3 length equals 13 residues. The CDR3 here is CASSLDTNQPQHF. CDR3 sequence (DNA): TGTGCCAGCTCACTTGACACCAATCAGCCCCAGCATTTT.

This chain joins TRBV6-5 and TRBJ2-1; D might be TRBD2 (6 bases). Germline CDR1 reads MNHEY; CDR2 reads SVGAGI. V gave up 0 bases and J gave up 7 bases, with 16 bases separating them. The CDR3 is 16 amino acids. CDR3 loop: CASSYSSGVTGNEQFF. The CDR3, as DNA: TGTGCCAGCAGTTACTCGTCGGGGGTCACTGGGAATGAGCAGTTCTTC.